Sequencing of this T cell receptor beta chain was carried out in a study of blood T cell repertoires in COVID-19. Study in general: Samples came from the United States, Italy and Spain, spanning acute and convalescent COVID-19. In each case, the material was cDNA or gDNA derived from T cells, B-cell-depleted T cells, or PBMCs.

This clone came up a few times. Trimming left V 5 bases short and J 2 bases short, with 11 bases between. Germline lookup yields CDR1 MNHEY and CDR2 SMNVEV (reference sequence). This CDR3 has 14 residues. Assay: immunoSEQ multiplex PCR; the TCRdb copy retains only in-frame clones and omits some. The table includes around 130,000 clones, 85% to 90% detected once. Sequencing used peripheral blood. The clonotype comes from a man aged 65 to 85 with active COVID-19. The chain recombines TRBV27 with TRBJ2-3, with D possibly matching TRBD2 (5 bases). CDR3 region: CASSETLVTDTQYF. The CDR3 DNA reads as TGTGCCAGCAGTGAGACACTAGTCACAGATACGCAGTATTTT.